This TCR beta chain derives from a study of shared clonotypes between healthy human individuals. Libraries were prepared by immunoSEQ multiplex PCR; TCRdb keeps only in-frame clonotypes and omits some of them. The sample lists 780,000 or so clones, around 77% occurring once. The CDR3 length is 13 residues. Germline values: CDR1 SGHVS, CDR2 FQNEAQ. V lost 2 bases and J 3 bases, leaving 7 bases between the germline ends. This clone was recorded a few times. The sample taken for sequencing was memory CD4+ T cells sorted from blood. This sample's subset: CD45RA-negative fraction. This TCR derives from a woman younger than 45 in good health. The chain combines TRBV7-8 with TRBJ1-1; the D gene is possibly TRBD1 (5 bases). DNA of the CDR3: TGTGCCAGCAGCTTATCCAGGGACACTGAAGCTTTCTTT. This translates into CASSLSRDTEAFF.